A single sample gave rise to the 22 T cell receptor beta chains below, sequenced in a study of T cell responses to AZD1222 COVID-19 vaccine (dated by TCRdb to 2020 to 2022). Libraries were constructed by the immunoSEQ multiplex PCR assay. In TCRdb, the immuneACCESS table is reduced to in-frame sequences with V and J assigned. These tables do not hold every clone; where another copy was compared, an unresolved V gene accounts for under half, and the others remain unexplained. Here the sample has 100,000 or so clones; roughly 89% occur a single time. Over 15% of the sample is held by the ten biggest clonotypes. This sample's time point label indicates: baseline before first vaccination. Specimen: peripheral blood, collected on day 0 of AZD1222 vaccination. Source of these receptors: an adult in good health.

The V and J genes are TRBV11-3 and TRBJ1-1; D unresolved. Germline CDR1 is SGHNT and CDR2 is YENEEA. The CDR3 sequence is 14 residues long. Between the trimmed V and J ends, which lost 3 bases and 1 base, there was a span of 9 bases. The CDR3 DNA sequence: TGTGCCAGCAGCTTGTTGGGGAAGAACACTGAAGCTTTCTTT. The encoded protein is CASSLLGKNTEAFF. Using reference TRBV11-3 and TRBJ1-1 for the parts outside the CDR3, the full variable domain is EAGVVQSPRYKIIEKKQPVAFWCNPISGHNTLYWYLQNLGQGPELLIRYENEEAVDDSQLPKDRFSAERLKGVDSTLKIQPAELGDSAVYLCASSLLGKNTEAFFGQGTRLTVV.

This chain links TRBV10-3 with TRBJ2-5; the D is unclear. Trimming stripped 6 bases from V and 5 bases from J, with 7 bases between. The length of the CDR3 is 11 residues. Per germline, CDR1 ENHRY and CDR2 SYGVKD. CDR3 region: CAIRGSETQYF. The CDR3, as DNA: TGTGCCATCAGGGGGTCGGAGACCCAGTACTTC.

This clone turned up a few times. The chain recombines TRBV19 with TRBJ1-2; D perhaps matches TRBD1 (5 bases). V was pared by 2 bases and J by 5 bases, with 18 bases between. In germline, CDR1 is LNHDA, CDR2 SQIVND (reference sequence). This CDR3 is built from 16 residues. CDR3 nucleotide sequence: TGTGCCAGTAGTATACTCGCTGTGGGAGGGGTGTATGGCTACACCTTC. Amino acid sequence: CASSILAVGGVYGYTF. Looking up the rest from reference TRBV19 and TRBJ1-2 gives the full variable domain: DGGITQSPKYLFRKEGQNVTLSCEQNLNHDAMYWYRQDPGQGLRLIYYSQIVNDFQKGDIAEGYSVSREKKESFPLTVTSAQKNPTAFYLCASSILAVGGVYGYTFGSGTRLTVV.

Only one count was recorded for this clone. This chain links TRBV2 with TRBJ1-1; D uncertain. Per germline, CDR1 SNHLY and CDR2 FYNNEI. Deletions cut 4 bases from V and 5 bases from J, with 11 bases between. The CDR3 spans 13 residues. The CDR3 DNA is TGTGCCAGCAGTGGTGAGGGAAGGACTGAAGCTTTCTTT. It translates to CASSGEGRTEAFF.

The chain joins TRBV5-1 to TRBJ2-1; a possible D gene is TRBD2 (6 bases). The CDR3 consists of 14 residues. The V gene's germline CDR1 is SGHRS and CDR2 YFSETQ. Trimming stripped 4 bases from V and 8 bases from J, with 16 bases between. The CDR3 DNA sequence: TGCGCCAGCAGCCCGGGACTCAGGGCGTATGAGCAGTTCTTC. This gives the protein CASSPGLRAYEQFF. The variable domain in full, with the rest retrieved from reference TRBV5-1 and TRBJ2-1, is KAGVTQTPRYLIKTRGQQVTLSCSPISGHRSVSWYQQTPGQGLQFLFEYFSETQRNKGNFPGRFSGRQFSNSRSEMNVSTLELGDSALYLCASSPGLRAYEQFFGPGTRLTVL.

The chain recombines TRBV5-1 with TRBJ2-1, with D tentatively TRBD2 (5 bases). Germline V gives CDR1 SGHRS, CDR2 YFSETQ. The germline V and J ends were trimmed by 5 bases and 0 bases, with 12 bases remaining between them. The CDR3 extends over 15 amino acids. The CDR3 is CASRELVSSYNEQFF. The CDR3 nucleotides are TGCGCCAGCAGGGAACTAGTCAGCTCCTACAATGAGCAGTTCTTC.

The J gene is TRBJ1-4, the V gene TRBV30; D remains unclear. Germline CDR1 GTSNPN, CDR2 SVGIG (reference sequence). The CDR3 is 13 residues long. Trimming pared 0 bases from V and 10 bases from J, leaving 12 bases between. The CDR3 sequence is CAWSVSGSGKLFF. CDR3 nucleotide sequence: TGTGCCTGGAGTGTAAGCGGCAGCGGAAAACTGTTTTTT.

This clone was observed a few times. The chain combines TRBV5-6 with TRBJ1-1; D uncertain. Trimming took 0 bases from V and 7 from J, leaving 7 bases between them. Germline loops: CDR1 SGHDT, CDR2 YYEEEE. CDR3 length equals 12 residues. The CDR3 spells CASSLVTHEAFF. The CDR3 nucleotides read TGTGCCAGCAGCTTGGTCACACATGAAGCTTTCTTT.

V and J are TRBV28 and TRBJ1-3; D is unresolved. CDR1 is MDHEN, CDR2 SYDVKM, per germline. The CDR3 length is 14 residues. CDR3 sequence reads: CGALDGRSGNTIYF. The CDR3 bases are TGTGGCGCGCTGGACGGGCGCTCTGGAAACACCATATATTTT.

This chain connects TRBV10-1 to TRBJ1-3; D is perhaps TRBD1 (5 bases). This CDR3 is built from 14 residues. V shed 6 bases and J shed 0 bases, with 9 bases lying between them. Germline V gene data show CDR1 as WNHNN and CDR2 as SYGVQD (reference sequence). The chain's CDR3 is CASSSGSSGNTIYF. The DNA of the CDR3 is TGCGCCAGCAGCTCAGGGTCCTCTGGAAACACCATATATTTT.

This clone was counted a few times. The rearrangement links TRBV4-1 to TRBJ1-5, with D uncertain. Germline-derived CDR1 and CDR2 are MGHRA and YSYEKL. Trimming shortened V by 3 bases and J by 1 base, and 13 bases separated the two germline ends. The CDR3 covers 16 residues. Here the CDR3 DNA reads TGCGCCAGCAGCCAGGCACTACAGAGGAGCAATCAGCCCCAGCATTTT. Its translation is CASSQALQRSNQPQHF.

The rearrangement joins TRBV9 to TRBJ2-2; perhaps TRBD1 as D (5 bases). This CDR3 contains 14 residues. With 4 bases removed from V and 5 bases from J, the gap between germline ends came to 12 bases. Germline V gene sequence: CDR1 SGDLS, CDR2 YYNGEE. The CDR3 reads CASSFIAGTGELFF. The CDR3 DNA reads as TGTGCCAGCAGCTTCATAGCAGGGACCGGGGAGCTGTTTTTT.

The rearrangement joins TRBV6-5 to TRBJ1-2; TRBD1 aligns across 9 bases. J was trimmed by 4 bases and V by 2 bases; bases with no gene match: 8. Germline V lookup: CDR1 MNHEY, CDR2 SVGAGI. The CDR3 consists of 16 residues. The CDR3 loop is CASSYHSGTGTYGYTF. The CDR3 DNA reads as TGTGCCAGCAGTTACCACTCAGGGACAGGGACCTATGGCTACACCTTC.

The table lists this clone with a count of one. The rearrangement uses TRBV5-3 and TRBJ1-1; 10 positions match TRBD1. TRBV5-3 carries the ORF label, with uncertain function. With V trimmed by 4 bases and J by 3 bases, 18 bases remained unmatched. The CDR3 runs to 19 residues. CDR3 region: CARSKPGGERQGAYTEAFF. The CDR3 DNA reads as TGTGCCAGAAGCAAACCCGGAGGGGAACGACAGGGGGCTTACACTGAAGCTTTCTTT.

The J gene is TRBJ1-2, the V gene TRBV7-9; D uncertain. Germline V gene data show CDR1 as SEHNR and CDR2 as FQNEAQ (reference sequence). This CDR3 spans 13 amino acids. Deletions cut 2 bases from V and 0 bases from J, with 4 bases between. CDR3 sequence: CASSLPANYGYTF. For the CDR3, the DNA is TGTGCCAGCAGCTTACCTGCTAACTATGGCTACACCTTC.

The chain couples TRBV7-2 to TRBJ1-4; D not resolved. Germline V gene sequence: CDR1 SGHTA, CDR2 FQGNSA. V was cut by 5 bases and J by 0 bases, with 13 bases left in between. The CDR3 is 16 residues long. The CDR3 protein is CASSPSWDTTNEKLFF. For the CDR3, the DNA is TGTGCCAGCAGCCCCAGCTGGGATACAACTAATGAAAAACTGTTTTTT.

The chain carries TRBV18 and TRBJ2-1; 7 positions match TRBD1. The CDR3 is 14 amino acids. The V gene end was trimmed by 1 base and the J gene end by 6 bases; junction bases not matched to a gene: 3. CDR1 KGHSH and CDR2 LQKENI come from the germline V gene. The CDR3 here is CASSPQGAGNEQFF. CDR3 nucleotides: TGTGCCAGCTCACCACAGGGGGCTGGCAATGAGCAGTTCTTC.

This clone was recorded only once. The CDR3 bases are TGCGCCAGCAGCCATGGGCGGGAAAGAATCCAAGAGACCCAGTACTTC. It is translated as CASSHGRERIQETQYF. V gene TRBV4-1 combines with J gene TRBJ2-5; TRBD2 might be the D (6 bases). Germline assignment: CDR1 MGHRA and CDR2 YSYEKL. Trimming left V 3 bases short and J 1 base short, with 15 bases between. The CDR3 is 16 residues long.

This sequence joins TRBV7-9 and TRBJ1-2; D is possibly TRBD1 (6 bases). CDR1 and CDR2 from the germline V gene are SEHNR and FQNEAQ (reference sequence). Between the trimmed V and J ends, which lost 11 bases and 6 bases, there was a span of 19 bases. This CDR3 is built from 13 residues. DNA of the CDR3: TGTGCCCACGCCGGCCGAGGGGGTGATGGCTACACCTTC. It specifies CAHAGRGGDGYTF.

The chain carries TRBV9 and TRBJ2-3, with unresolved D. Trimming left V 1 base short and J 2 bases short, with 8 bases between. The CDR3 runs 14 residues. Germline lookup yields CDR1 SGDLS and CDR2 YYNGEE. CDR3: CASSVSAVTDTQYF. DNA for the CDR3: TGTGCCAGCAGCGTATCGGCAGTCACAGATACGCAGTATTTT.

This rearrangement joins TRBV10-2 to TRBJ1-1; 9 nucleotides match TRBD1. J lost 1 base, V lost 6 bases, and 6 bases had no gene match. CDR1 and CDR2 (germline): WSHSY, SAAADI. This CDR3 is built from 15 residues. CDR3 sequence reads: CASRGDRVRNTEAFF. DNA of the CDR3: TGCGCCAGCAGGGGGGACAGGGTAAGGAACACTGAAGCTTTCTTT.

The chain recombines TRBV6-5 with TRBJ2-5, with 9 bases identical to TRBD2. Germline lookup yields CDR1 MNHEY and CDR2 SVGAGI. CDR3 length: 16 amino acids. J gave up 1 base and V 4 bases, and 7 bases lay outside the gene matches. In DNA, the CDR3 is TGTGCCAGCAGTTCTGAAGGGCGGGGGGGCCAAGAGACCCAGTACTTC. This translates into CASSSEGRGGQETQYF.